This entry lists 5 T cell receptor beta chains sequenced from one sample in a study of shared clonotypes between healthy human individuals. CD45RO-negative cells were positively selected for CCR7, leaving out terminally differentiated effector memory CD45RA+ cells. Profiled with immunoSEQ multiplex PCR; TCRdb holds only in-frame clones, not every one. This table has around 2,000,000 clones, 93% appearing once. Sequencing was carried out using naive CD8+ T cells from PBMCs. Receptor source: a man aged 18 to 29 in good health. Some clones in this sample may be carry-over from other donors' samples.

The J gene is TRBJ1-2, the V gene TRBV5-4; 10 bases align to TRBD1. V gave up 0 bases and J gave up 6 bases; unmatched junction bases: 2. Germline CDR1 is SGHNT and CDR2 is YYREEE (reference sequence). This CDR3 contains 14 residues. The CDR3 DNA reads as TGTGCCAGCAGCTTGGGGACAGGGGGGGATGGCTACACCTTC. It translates to CASSLGTGGDGYTF.

The chain joins TRBV7-6 to TRBJ2-1; 8 nucleotides line up with TRBD2. Per the germline V gene, CDR1 is SGHVS and CDR2 is FNYEAQ. Unmatched junction bases numbered 5, after V lost 5 bases and J lost 2 bases. CDR3 length equals 15 residues. The DNA of the CDR3 is TGTGCCAGCAGCCCGGGACTAGAGGCCTACAATGAGCAGTTCTTC. Amino acids: CASSPGLEAYNEQFF. Filled out from reference TRBV7-6 and TRBJ2-1, the complete variable domain reads GAGVSQSPRYKVTKRGQDVALRCDPISGHVSLYWYRQALGQGPEFLTYFNYEAQQDKSGLPNDRFSAERPEGSISTLTIQRTEQRDSAMYRCASSPGLEAYNEQFFGPGTRLTVL.

This clone came up once. The chain is built from TRBV7-8 and TRBJ1-4; no clear D gene. The V end was cut by 1 base, the J end by 4 bases, with 7 bases between. CDR1 is SGHVS and CDR2 is FQNEAQ in the germline V gene. The CDR3 is made up of 14 amino acids. The CDR3 protein is CASSLGGDNEKLFF. The CDR3 DNA follows: TGTGCCAGCAGCTTAGGGGGAGATAATGAAAAACTGTTTTTT.

This chain connects TRBV6-4 to TRBJ2-7; 12 nucleotides match TRBD2. Germline lookup yields CDR1 MRHNA and CDR2 SNTAGT. Germline trimming cut 6 bases from V and 4 bases from J; bases unmatched to any gene: 7. The CDR3 totals 15 residues. The CDR3 reads CASSLAGGPSYEQYF. The CDR3 DNA is TGTGCCAGCAGCCTAGCGGGAGGGCCCTCATACGAGCAGTACTTC.

The chain is built from TRBV27 and TRBJ1-2, with TRBD1 identical over 8 bases. The CDR3 length is 14 residues. Germline loops: CDR1 MNHEY, CDR2 SMNVEV (reference sequence). V gave up 6 bases and J gave up 4 bases; unmatched junction bases: 7. The CDR3 DNA sequence: TGTGCCAGCAGACAGGGGGTTACCACCTATGGCTACACCTTC. As protein: CASRQGVTTYGYTF.